This T cell receptor beta chain is drawn from a study of T cell changes during pregnancy in multiple sclerosis. Repertoires were generated with immunoSEQ multiplex PCR, while TCRdb's copy carries only in-frame clones and drops some. The profile shows about 58,000 clones, about 90% of them singletons. The germline V and J ends were trimmed by 1 base and 6 bases, with 7 bases remaining between them. Germline V gene sequence: CDR1 MNHNS, CDR2 SASEGT. The CDR3 spans 14 residues. The chain links TRBV6-1 to TRBJ1-6; D gene ambiguous. The specimen comprised CD4+ T cells from peripheral blood mononuclear cells, sampled after pregnancy. The receptor comes from a female donor in good health, enrolled as a control in a pregnancy study. Here the CDR3 reads CASSEVRSNSPLHF. CDR3 sequence (DNA): TGTGCCAGCAGTGAAGTTAGAAGTAATTCACCCCTCCACTTT.